This T cell receptor (beta chain) was observed in a study of T cells in Graves' hyperthyroidism and ophthalmopathy. Exclusion of patients followed from uncontrolled infection, other autoimmune disease, pregnancy or lactation. Per germline, CDR1 MDHEN and CDR2 SYDVKM. V was cut by 6 bases and J by 3 bases, with 8 bases left in between. CDR3 length equals 12 residues. This clonotype was detected ten times or more. From RNA transcripts, TCR beta CDR3 regions were amplified. Initially, a first-round RT-PCR of the TCR CDR3 employed the HTBI primer set. TCRdb used MiXCR to reprocess the multiplex PCR reads, holding one entry per CDR3 protein. The table records 600,000 to 900,000 distinct CDR3 sequences, around 17% of them present only once.

The receptor was isolated from a man younger than 35 with Graves' hyperthyroidism. V and J are TRBV28 and TRBJ1-2; D ambiguous. Material for sequencing was blood. CDR3 in DNA: TGTGCCAGCAGCAACAGCGACTATGGCTACACCTTC. It yields the protein CASSNSDYGYTF.